These 2 T cell receptor beta chains share one sample of origin, sequenced in a study of OX40 agonist ivuxolimab in advanced cancers. The protocol was immunoSEQ multiplex PCR, while the TCRdb copy is restricted to in-frame clones and leaves out a portion. The sample includes tens of thousands of clones, roughly nine tenths of them seen just once. Material: CD4+ or CD8+ T cells sorted from blood, obtained in a trial of the OX40 agonist ivuxolimab. These receptors were obtained from an adult with an advanced solid tumor such as melanoma, head and neck, liver or kidney cancer.

The genes are TRBV19 and TRBJ1-2; TRBD1 aligns across 8 bases. The CDR3 has 15 amino acids. The junction had 10 bases not matched to a gene; V was cut back by 2 bases and J by 8 bases. In germline, CDR1 is LNHDA, CDR2 SQIVND (reference sequence). The CDR3 DNA reads as TGTGCCAGTAGTATACAGGGGGCGTCCGTCAGGGGCTACACCTTC. Its protein product is CASSIQGASVRGYTF. Full variable domain (remainder filled in from reference TRBV19 and TRBJ1-2): DGGITQSPKYLFRKEGQNVTLSCEQNLNHDAMYWYRQDPGQGLRLIYYSQIVNDFQKGDIAEGYSVSREKKESFPLTVTSAQKNPTAFYLCASSIQGASVRGYTFGSGTRLTVV.

The rearrangement links TRBV5-1 to TRBJ2-7, with 7 positions matching TRBD2. CDR3 size: 15 residues. Unmatched junction bases numbered 3, after V lost 0 bases and J lost 0 bases. CDR1 SGHRS and CDR2 YFSETQ come from the germline V gene. In DNA form, the CDR3 reads TGCGCCAGCAGCTTGGAGGCTAGCGGCTCCTACGAGCAGTACTTC. Its translation is CASSLEASGSYEQYF.